This T cell receptor beta chain derives from a study of response to subunit inactivated influenza vaccine. TCRdb independently ran MiXCR on the RT-PCR reads; one entry per CDR3 protein. Here the sample spans hundreds of thousands of distinct CDR3 sequences, about a tenth being singletons. Whole-study findings and limits: Each seasonal influenza vaccination, the authors suggested, recruits few new T cells.

This CDR3 has 13 amino acids. Looked up from germline, CDR1 is MNHEY and CDR2 is SMNVEV (reference sequence). V was pared by 6 bases and J by 1 base, with 9 bases between. There are many counts of this clonotype. The antigen is unknown. The sequenced sample was PBMCs from blood, obtained 45 days after vaccination. The V and J genes are TRBV27 and TRBJ1-1; D remains ambiguous. The clonotype comes from a man aged 45-65 years who received an inactivated influenza vaccine. The CDR3 loop reads CASSFAGNTEAFF. DNA of the CDR3: TGTGCCAGCAGCTTTGCGGGGAACACTGAAGCTTTCTTT.